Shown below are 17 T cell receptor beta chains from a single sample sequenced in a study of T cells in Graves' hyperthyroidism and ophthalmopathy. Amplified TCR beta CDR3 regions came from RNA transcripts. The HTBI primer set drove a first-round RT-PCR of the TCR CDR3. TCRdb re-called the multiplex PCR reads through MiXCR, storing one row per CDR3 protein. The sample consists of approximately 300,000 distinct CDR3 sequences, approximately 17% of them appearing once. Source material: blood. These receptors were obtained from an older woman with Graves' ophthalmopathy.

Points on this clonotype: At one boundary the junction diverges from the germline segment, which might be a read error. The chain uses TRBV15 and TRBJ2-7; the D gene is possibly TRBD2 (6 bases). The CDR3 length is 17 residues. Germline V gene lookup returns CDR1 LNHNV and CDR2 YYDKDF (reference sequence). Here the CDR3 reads CATSRDLTGSRSYKQYF. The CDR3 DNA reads TGTGCCACCAGCAGAGATTTGACCGGGAGCAGATCCTACAAGCAGTACTTC.

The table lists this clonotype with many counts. CDR3 sequence (DNA): TGCGCCAGCAGCGACCCGGGACATTTCATGAACACTGAAGCTTTCTTT. Translation: CASSDPGHFMNTEAFF. The V gene is TRBV5-1, the J gene TRBJ1-1, with a possible D match to TRBD1 (6 bases). The length of the CDR3 is 16 residues. Trimming stripped 4 bases from V and 0 bases from J, with 16 bases between. Germline V lookup: CDR1 SGHRS, CDR2 YFSETQ. Looking up the rest from reference TRBV5-1 and TRBJ1-1 gives the full variable domain: KAGVTQTPRYLIKTRGQQVTLSCSPISGHRSVSWYQQTPGQGLQFLFEYFSETQRNKGNFPGRFSGRQFSNSRSEMNVSTLELGDSALYLCASSDPGHFMNTEAFFGQGTRLTVV.

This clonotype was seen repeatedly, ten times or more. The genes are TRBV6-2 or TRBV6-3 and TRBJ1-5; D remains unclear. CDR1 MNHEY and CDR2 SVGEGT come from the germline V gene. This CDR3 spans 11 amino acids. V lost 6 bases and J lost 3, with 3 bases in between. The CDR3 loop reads CASRDNQPQHF. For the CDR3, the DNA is TGTGCCAGCAGGGACAATCAGCCCCAGCATTTT.

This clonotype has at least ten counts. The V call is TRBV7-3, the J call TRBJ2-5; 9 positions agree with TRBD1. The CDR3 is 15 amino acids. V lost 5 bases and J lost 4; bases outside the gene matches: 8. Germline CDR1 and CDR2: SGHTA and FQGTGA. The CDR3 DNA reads TGTGCCAGCAGCCCGGGGACAGGGAACGGAGAGACCCAGTACTTC. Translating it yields CASSPGTGNGETQYF. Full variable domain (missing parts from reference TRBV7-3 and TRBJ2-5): GAGVSQTPSNKVTEKGKYVELRCDPISGHTALYWYRQSLGQGPEFLIYFQGTGAADDSGLPNDRFFAVRPEGSVSTLKIQRTERGDSAVYLCASSPGTGNGETQYFGPGTRLLVL.

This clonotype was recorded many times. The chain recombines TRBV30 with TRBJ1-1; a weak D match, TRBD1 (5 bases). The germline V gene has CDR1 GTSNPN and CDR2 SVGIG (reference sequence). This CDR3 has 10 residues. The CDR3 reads CAGVGTEAFF. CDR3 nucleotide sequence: TGTGCGGGGGTGGGCACTGAAGCTTTCTTT.

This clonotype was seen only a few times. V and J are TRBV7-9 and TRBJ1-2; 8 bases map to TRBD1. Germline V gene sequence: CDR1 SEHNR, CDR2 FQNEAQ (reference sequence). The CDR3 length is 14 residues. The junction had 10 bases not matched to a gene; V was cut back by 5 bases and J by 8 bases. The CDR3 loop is CASSDTGTGFGYTF. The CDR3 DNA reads TGTGCCAGCAGCGATACCGGGACAGGTTTCGGCTACACCTTC.

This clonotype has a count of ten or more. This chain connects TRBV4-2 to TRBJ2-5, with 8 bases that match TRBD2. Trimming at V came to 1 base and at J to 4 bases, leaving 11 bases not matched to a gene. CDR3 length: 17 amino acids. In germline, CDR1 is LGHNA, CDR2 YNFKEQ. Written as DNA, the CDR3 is TGTGCCAGCAGCCAAGTTTCCCGGGGGGGGTCCTCAGAGACCCAGTACTTC. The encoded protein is CASSQVSRGGSSETQYF.

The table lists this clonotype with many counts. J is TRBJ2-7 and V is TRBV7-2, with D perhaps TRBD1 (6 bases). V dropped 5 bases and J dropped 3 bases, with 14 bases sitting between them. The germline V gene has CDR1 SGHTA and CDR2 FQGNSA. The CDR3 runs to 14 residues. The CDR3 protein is CASSPIGQSYEQYF. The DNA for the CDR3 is TGTGCCAGCAGCCCAATAGGACAGAGCTACGAGCAGTACTTC.

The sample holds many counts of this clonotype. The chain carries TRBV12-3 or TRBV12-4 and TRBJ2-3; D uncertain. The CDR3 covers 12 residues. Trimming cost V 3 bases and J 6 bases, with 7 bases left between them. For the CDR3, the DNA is TGTGCCAGCAGTTTCAGCCGGGATACGCAGTATTTT. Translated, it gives CASSFSRDTQYF.

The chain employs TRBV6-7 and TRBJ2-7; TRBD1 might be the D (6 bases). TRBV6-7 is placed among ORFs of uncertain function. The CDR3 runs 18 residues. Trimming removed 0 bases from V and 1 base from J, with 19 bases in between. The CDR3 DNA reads TGTGCCAGCAGTTACTCACCGGGACAAAAATACCCTTCCTACGAGCAGTACTTC. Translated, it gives CASSYSPGQKYPSYEQYF.

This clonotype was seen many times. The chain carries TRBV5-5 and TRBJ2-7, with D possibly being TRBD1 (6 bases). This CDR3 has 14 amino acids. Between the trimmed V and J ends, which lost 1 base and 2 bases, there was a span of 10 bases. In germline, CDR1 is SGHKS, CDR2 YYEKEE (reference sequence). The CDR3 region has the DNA TGTGCCAGCAGCTTGCAGGGGACAACCTACGAGCAGTACTTC. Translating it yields CASSLQGTTYEQYF.

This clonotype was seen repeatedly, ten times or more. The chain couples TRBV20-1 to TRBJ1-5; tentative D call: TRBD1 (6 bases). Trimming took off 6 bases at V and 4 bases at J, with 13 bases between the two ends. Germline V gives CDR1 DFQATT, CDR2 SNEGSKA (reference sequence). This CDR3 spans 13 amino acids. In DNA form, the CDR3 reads TGCAGTGCCCTTGACAGGCTTAATCAGCCCCAGCATTTT. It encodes CSALDRLNQPQHF.

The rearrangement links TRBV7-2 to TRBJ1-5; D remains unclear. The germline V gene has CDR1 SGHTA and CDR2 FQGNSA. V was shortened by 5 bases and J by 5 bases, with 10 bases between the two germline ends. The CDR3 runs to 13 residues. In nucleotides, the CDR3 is TGTGCCAGCAGCCCCGGGGTTGATCAGCCCCAGCATTTT. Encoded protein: CASSPGVDQPQHF.

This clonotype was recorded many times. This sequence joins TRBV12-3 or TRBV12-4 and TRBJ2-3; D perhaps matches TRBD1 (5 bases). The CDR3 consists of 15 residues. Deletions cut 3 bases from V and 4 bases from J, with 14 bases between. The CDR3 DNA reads TGTGCCAGCAGTTTCCCGGCCAGCAGGGCAGATACGCAGTATTTT. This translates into CASSFPASRADTQYF.

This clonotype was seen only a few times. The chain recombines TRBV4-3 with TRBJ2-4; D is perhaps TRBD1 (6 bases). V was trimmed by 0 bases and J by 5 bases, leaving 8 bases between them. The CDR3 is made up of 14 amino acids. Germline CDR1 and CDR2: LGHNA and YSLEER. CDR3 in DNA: TGCGCCAGCAGCCAAGAACCAGGGGAAAACATTCAGTACTTC. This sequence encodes CASSQEPGENIQYF.

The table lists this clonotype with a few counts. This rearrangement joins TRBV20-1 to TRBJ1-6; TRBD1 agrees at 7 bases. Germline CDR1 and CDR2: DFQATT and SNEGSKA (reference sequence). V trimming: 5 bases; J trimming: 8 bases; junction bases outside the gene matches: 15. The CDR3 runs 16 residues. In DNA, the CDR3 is TGCAGTGCTCCAGCATCCCCGACAGGGAAAGATTCACCCCTCCACTTT. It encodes CSAPASPTGKDSPLHF.

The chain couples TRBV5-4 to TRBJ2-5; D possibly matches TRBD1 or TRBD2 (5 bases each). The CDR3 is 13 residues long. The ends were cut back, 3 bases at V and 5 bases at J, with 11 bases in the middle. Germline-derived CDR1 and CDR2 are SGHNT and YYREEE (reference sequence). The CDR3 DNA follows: TGTGCCAGCAGCTGGGACCGATCTGAGACCCAGTACTTC. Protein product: CASSWDRSETQYF.